This T cell receptor (beta chain) was identified during a study of CD8+ T cells in alopecia areata. The treatment here: oral pan-JAK inhibitor, 5-10 mg twice daily. Reverse transcription of extracted RNA yielded cDNA, which provided the sequencing template. The table came from immunoSEQ multiplex PCR; TCRdb's copy has only in-frame clones and leaves some out. This sample has about 200,000 clones; roughly three fifths occur once, and the top ten carry approximately 3.5%. CDR1 is MNHEY and CDR2 is SMNVEV in the germline V gene (reference sequence). The germline V and J ends were trimmed by 2 bases and 0 bases, with 4 bases remaining between them. The CDR3 length is 14 residues.

The sequenced sample was CD4+ T cells sorted from blood, obtained at week 4, from a patient treated with tofacitinib. This TCR came from a human donor with alopecia areata. The chain has TRBV27 and TRBJ2-2; D is unresolved. CDR3 residues: CASSLRPNTGELFF. For the CDR3, the DNA is TGTGCCAGCAGTTTACGCCCGAACACCGGGGAGCTGTTTTTT.